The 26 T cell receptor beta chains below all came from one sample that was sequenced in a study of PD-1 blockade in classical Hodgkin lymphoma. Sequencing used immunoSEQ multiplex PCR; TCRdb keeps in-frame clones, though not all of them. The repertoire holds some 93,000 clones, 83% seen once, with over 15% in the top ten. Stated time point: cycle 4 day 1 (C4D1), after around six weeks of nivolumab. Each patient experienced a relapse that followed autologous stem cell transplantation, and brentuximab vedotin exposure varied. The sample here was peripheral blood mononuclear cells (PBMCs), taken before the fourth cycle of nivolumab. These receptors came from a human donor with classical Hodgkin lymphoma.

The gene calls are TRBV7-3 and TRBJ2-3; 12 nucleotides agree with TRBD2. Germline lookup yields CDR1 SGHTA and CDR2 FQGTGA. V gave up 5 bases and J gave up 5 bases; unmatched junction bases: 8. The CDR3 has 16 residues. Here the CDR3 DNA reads TGTGCCAGCAGCAAACAACCGGGACTAGCGGGAGATACGCAGTATTTT. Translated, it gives CASSKQPGLAGDTQYF.

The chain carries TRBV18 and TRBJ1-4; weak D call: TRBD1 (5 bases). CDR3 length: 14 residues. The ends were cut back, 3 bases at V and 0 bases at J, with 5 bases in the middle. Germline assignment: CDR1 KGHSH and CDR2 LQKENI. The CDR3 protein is CASSPTATNEKLFF. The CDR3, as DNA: TGTGCCAGCTCACCGACAGCAACTAATGAAAAACTGTTTTTT. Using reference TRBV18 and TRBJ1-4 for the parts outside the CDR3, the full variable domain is NAGVMQNPRHLVRRRGQEARLRCSPMKGHSHVYWYRQLPEEGLKFMVYLQKENIIDESGMPKERFSAEFPKEGPSILRIQQVVRGDSAAYFCASSPTATNEKLFFGSGTQLSVL.

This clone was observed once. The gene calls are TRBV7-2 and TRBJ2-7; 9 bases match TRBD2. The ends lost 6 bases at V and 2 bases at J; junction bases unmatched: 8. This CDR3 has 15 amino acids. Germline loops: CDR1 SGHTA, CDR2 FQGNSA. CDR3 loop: CASSPGLAQAYEQYF. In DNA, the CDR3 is TGTGCCAGCAGTCCAGGACTAGCGCAGGCCTACGAGCAGTACTTC. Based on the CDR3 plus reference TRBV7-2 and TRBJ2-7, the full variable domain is GAGVSQSPSNKVTEKGKDVELRCDPISGHTALYWYRQSLGQGLEFLIYFQGNSAPDKSGLPSDRFSAERTGGSVSTLTIQRTQQEDSAVYLCASSPGLAQAYEQYFGPGTRLTVT.

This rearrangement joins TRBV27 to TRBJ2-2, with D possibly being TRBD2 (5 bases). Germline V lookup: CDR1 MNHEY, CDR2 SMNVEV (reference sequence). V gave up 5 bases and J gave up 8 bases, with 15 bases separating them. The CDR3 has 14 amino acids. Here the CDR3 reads CASSLMSGSGELFF. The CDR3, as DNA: TGTGCCAGCAGTCTTATGTCGGGGAGTGGGGAGCTGTTTTTT.

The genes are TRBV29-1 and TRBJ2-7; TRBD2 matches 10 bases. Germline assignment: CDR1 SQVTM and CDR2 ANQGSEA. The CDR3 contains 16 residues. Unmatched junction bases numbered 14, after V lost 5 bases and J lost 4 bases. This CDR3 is CSVTTGPSGRGYEQYF. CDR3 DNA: TGCAGCGTTACTACAGGGCCTAGCGGGAGAGGGTACGAGCAGTACTTC.

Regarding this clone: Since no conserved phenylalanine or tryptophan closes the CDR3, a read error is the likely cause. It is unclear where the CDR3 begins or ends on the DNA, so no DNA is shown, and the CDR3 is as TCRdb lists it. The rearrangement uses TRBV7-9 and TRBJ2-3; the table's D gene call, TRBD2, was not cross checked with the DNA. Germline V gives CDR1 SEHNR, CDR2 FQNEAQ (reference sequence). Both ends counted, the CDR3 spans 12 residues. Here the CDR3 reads CASSLGQGVGRI.

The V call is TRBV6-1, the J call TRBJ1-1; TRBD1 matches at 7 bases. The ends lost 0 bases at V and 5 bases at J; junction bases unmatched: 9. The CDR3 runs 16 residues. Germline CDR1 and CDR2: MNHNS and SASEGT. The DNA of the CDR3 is TGTGCCAGCAGTGAAGCGGGAGGGGGCCTTCTGACTGAAGCTTTCTTT. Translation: CASSEAGGGLLTEAFF.

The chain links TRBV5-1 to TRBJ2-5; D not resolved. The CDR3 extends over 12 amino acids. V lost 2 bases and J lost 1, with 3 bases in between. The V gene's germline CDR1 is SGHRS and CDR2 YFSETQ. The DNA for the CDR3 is TGCGCCAGCAGCTTTGCCCAAGAGACCCAGTACTTC. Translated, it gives CASSFAQETQYF.

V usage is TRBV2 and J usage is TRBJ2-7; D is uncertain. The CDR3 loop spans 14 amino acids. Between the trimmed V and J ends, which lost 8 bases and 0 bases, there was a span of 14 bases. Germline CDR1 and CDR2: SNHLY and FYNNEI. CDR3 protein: CASQGQLSSYEQYF. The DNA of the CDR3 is TGTGCCAGCCAAGGGCAACTAAGCTCCTACGAGCAGTACTTC.

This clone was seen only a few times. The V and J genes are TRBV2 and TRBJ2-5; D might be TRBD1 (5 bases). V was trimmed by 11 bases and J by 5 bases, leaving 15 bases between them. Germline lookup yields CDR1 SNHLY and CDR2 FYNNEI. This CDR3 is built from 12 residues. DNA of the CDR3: TGTGCCTGTCAGGGCGTCGGGGAGACCCAGTACTTC. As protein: CACQGVGETQYF.

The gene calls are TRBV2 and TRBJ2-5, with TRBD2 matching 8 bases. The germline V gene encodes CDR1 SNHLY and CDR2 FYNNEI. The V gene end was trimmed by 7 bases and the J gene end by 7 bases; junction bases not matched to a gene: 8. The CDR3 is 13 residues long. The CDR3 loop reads CASNSGGAGTQYF. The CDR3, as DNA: TGTGCCAGCAATTCGGGGGGGGCCGGGACCCAGTACTTC.

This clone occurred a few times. CDR3 coding DNA: TGTGCCAGCAGCGTAGAACCCTTGGGCAATGAGCAGTTCTTC. Translating gives CASSVEPLGNEQFF. The chain couples TRBV9 to TRBJ2-1; D is undetermined. Germline V gene data show CDR1 as SGDLS and CDR2 as YYNGEE. This CDR3 comprises 14 residues. Trimming cost V 0 bases and J 6 bases, with 10 bases left between them.

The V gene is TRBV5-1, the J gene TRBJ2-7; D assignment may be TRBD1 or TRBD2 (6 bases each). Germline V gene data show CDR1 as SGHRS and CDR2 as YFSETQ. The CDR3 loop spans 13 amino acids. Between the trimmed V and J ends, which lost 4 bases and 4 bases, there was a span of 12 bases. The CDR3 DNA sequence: TGCGCCAGCAGCGGACTACAGGGATACGAGCAGTACTTC. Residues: CASSGLQGYEQYF. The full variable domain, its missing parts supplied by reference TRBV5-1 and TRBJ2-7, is KAGVTQTPRYLIKTRGQQVTLSCSPISGHRSVSWYQQTPGQGLQFLFEYFSETQRNKGNFPGRFSGRQFSNSRSEMNVSTLELGDSALYLCASSGLQGYEQYFGPGTRLTVT.

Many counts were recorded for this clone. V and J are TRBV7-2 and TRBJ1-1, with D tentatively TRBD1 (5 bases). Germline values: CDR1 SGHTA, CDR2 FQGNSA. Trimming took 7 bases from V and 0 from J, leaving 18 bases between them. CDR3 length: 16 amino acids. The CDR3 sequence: CASTSGGAVMNTEAFF. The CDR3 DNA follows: TGTGCCAGCACCTCCGGCGGGGCCGTGATGAACACTGAAGCTTTCTTT.

DNA of the CDR3: TGTGCCAGCAGCAAAGTCACTCAGGGGACCAGCAATCAGCCCCAGCATTTT. It translates to CASSKVTQGTSNQPQHF. The V gene is TRBV21-1, the J gene TRBJ1-5; no DNA check was done on the table's D call, TRBD1. TRBV21-1 is a recognized pseudogene. The CDR3 consists of 17 residues.

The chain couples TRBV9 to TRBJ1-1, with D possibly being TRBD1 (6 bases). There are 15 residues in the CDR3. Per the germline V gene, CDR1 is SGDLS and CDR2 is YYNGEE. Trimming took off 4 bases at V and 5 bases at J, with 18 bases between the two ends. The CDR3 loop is CASSSWDGGWTEAFF. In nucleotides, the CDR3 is TGTGCCAGCAGCTCGTGGGACGGGGGCTGGACTGAAGCTTTCTTT.

The chain's CDR3 is CASSHRGRSDTEAFF. In DNA, the CDR3 is TGTGCCAGTAGTCACCGGGGCAGGTCGGACACTGAAGCTTTCTTT. The V and J genes are TRBV19 and TRBJ1-1; TRBD1 might be the D (5 bases). V gave up 5 bases and J gave up 3 bases, with 16 bases separating them. Germline assignment: CDR1 LNHDA and CDR2 SQIVND (reference sequence). The CDR3 runs to 15 residues.

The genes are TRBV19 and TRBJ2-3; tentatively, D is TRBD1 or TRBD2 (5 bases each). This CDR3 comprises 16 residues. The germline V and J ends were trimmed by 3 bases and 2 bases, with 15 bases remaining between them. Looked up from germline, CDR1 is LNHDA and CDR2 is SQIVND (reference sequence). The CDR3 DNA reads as TGTGCCAGTAGTATTATTGTCGGTGGGACCACAGATACGCAGTATTTT. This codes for CASSIIVGGTTDTQYF.

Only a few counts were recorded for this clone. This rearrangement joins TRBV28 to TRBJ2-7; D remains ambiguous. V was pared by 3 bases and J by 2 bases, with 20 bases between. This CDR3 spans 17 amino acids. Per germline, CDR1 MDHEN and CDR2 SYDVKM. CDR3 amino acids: CASSLGTTRNGAYEQYF. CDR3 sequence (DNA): TGTGCCAGCAGTTTGGGTACTACAAGAAACGGAGCCTACGAGCAGTACTTC.

The CDR3: CASSFRDFTDTQYF. In DNA, the CDR3 is TGTGCCAGCAGCTTCCGGGACTTCACAGATACGCAGTATTTT. The rearrangement uses TRBV7-9 and TRBJ2-3; perhaps TRBD2 as D (6 bases). Trimming pared 3 bases from V and 2 bases from J, leaving 9 bases between. The CDR3 length is 14 residues. The germline gives CDR1 SEHNR, CDR2 FQNEAQ (reference sequence). Combining the CDR3 with reference TRBV7-9 and TRBJ2-3 gives the whole variable domain DTGVSQNPRHKITKRGQNVTFRCDPISEHNRLYWYRQTLGQGPEFLTYFQNEAQLEKSRLLSDRFSAERPKGSFSTLEIQRTEQGDSAMYLCASSFRDFTDTQYFGPGTRLTVL.

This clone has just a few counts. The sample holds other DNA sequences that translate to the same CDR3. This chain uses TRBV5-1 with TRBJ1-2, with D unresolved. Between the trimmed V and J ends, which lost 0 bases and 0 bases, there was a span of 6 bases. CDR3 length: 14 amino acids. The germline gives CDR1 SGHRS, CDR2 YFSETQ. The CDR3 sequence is CASSLETPNYGYTF. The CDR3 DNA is TGCGCCAGCAGCTTGGAGACCCCTAACTATGGCTACACCTTC.

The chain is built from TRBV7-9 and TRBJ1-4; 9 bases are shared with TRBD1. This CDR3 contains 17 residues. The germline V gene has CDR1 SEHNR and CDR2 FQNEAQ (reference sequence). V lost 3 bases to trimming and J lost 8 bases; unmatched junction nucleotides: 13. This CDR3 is CASSLGQGRGTDEKLFF. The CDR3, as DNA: TGTGCCAGCAGCTTGGGACAGGGTAGAGGCACGGACGAAAAACTGTTTTTT.

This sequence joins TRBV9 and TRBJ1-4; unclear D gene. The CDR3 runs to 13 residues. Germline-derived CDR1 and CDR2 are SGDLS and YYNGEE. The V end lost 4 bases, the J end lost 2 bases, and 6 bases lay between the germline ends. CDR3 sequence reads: CASSRRTNEKLFF. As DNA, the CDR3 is TGTGCCAGCAGCCGGCGGACTAATGAAAAACTGTTTTTT.

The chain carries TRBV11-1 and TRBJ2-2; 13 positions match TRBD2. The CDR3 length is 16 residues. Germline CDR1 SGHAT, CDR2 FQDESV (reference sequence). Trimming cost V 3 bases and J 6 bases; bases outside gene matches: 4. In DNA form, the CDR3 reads TGTGCCAGCAGCTTTGGACTAGCGGGAGTCGCCGGGGAGCTGTTTTTT. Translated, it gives CASSFGLAGVAGELFF.

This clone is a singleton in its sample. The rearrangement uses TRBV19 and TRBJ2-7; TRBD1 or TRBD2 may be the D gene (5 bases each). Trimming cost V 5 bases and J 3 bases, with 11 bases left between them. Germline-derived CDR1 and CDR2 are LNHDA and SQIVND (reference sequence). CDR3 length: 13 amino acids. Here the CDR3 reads CASSPGRYYEQYF. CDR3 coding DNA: TGTGCCAGTAGTCCGGGACGGTACTACGAGCAGTACTTC.

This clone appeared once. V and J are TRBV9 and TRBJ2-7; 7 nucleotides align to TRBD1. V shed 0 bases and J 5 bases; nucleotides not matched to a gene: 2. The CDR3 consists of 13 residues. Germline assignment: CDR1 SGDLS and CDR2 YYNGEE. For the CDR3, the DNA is TGTGCCAGCAGCGTAGGTACAGGGGACGAGCAGTACTTC. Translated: CASSVGTGDEQYF.